Following are 10 T cell receptor beta chains from one sample sequenced in a study of blood T cell repertoires in COVID-19. Clones were sequenced by immunoSEQ multiplex PCR, and TCRdb holds only the in-frame ones, with some missing. This repertoire shows roughly 170,000 clones, 85% to 90% found once; its top ten account for more than 20%. Material for sequencing was peripheral blood. The receptors were gathered from a man aged 65 to 85 with active or convalescent COVID-19.

The rearrangement uses TRBV27 and TRBJ2-7; D may be TRBD1 (6 bases). Trimming removed 5 bases at V and 3 bases at J, with 20 bases between. This CDR3 contains 16 residues. Germline values: CDR1 MNHEY, CDR2 SMNVEV (reference sequence). The CDR3 reads CASSPSSGVSNYEQYF. Here the CDR3 DNA reads TGTGCCAGCAGTCCCTCGTCAGGGGTGTCGAACTACGAGCAGTACTTC.

The chain employs TRBV7-2 and TRBJ2-5, with TRBD1 matching 9 bases. This CDR3 region has 16 residues. Trimming at V came to 3 bases and at J to 5 bases, leaving 10 bases not matched to a gene. From germline, CDR1 is SGHTA and CDR2 FQGNSA. CDR3 DNA sequence: TGTGCCAGCAGCTTCGCCGGACAGGGGAGGGGGGAGACCCAGTACTTC. Encoded protein: CASSFAGQGRGETQYF.

J is TRBJ2-3 and V is TRBV24-1; 7 positions match TRBD2. V gave up 7 bases and J gave up 2 bases; unmatched junction bases: 14. This CDR3 has 17 residues. Germline CDR1 KGHDR, CDR2 SFDVKD. Written as DNA, the CDR3 is TGTGCCACCAGCCCCCCTCTGACTAGCAGTACCACAGATACGCAGTATTTT. Amino acid sequence: CATSPPLTSSTTDTQYF.

By sample share, this clone is medium-sized (0.01 to 0.1%). The chain uses TRBV19 and TRBJ1-1, with D unresolved. V was pared by 3 bases and J by 6 bases, with 17 bases between. CDR3 length: 15 residues. The germline V gene encodes CDR1 LNHDA and CDR2 SQIVND (reference sequence). Here the CDR3 DNA reads TGTGCCAGTAGTATGCGGGTCACCCCAAACTCTGAAGCTTTCTTT. Translation gives CASSMRVTPNSEAFF.

The V and J genes are TRBV4-1 and TRBJ1-5; no definite D call. V was pared by 2 bases and J by 0 bases, with 8 bases between. Germline assignment: CDR1 MGHRA and CDR2 YSYEKL. The CDR3 has 15 residues. In nucleotides, the CDR3 is TGCGCCAGCAGCCAAACCGGGGATAGCAATCAGCCCCAGCATTTT. The encoded protein is CASSQTGDSNQPQHF.

The chain couples TRBV3-1 (or the pseudogene TRBV3-2) to TRBJ1-4; D is unresolved. Germline V gives CDR1 LGHDT, CDR2 YNNKEL (reference sequence). The V end lost 4 bases, the J end lost 4 bases, and 10 bases lay between the germline ends. The CDR3 sequence is 14 residues long. The CDR3 here is CASSPMADNEKLFF. In nucleotides, the CDR3 is TGTGCCAGCAGCCCCATGGCAGATAATGAAAAACTGTTTTTT.

The chain recombines TRBV2 with TRBJ2-2, with D tentatively TRBD2 (5 bases). The CDR3 runs 16 residues. Trimming pared 3 bases from V and 1 base from J, leaving 12 bases between. Germline CDR1 reads SNHLY; CDR2 reads FYNNEI. The CDR3: CASSDASGMNTGELFF. CDR3 bases: TGTGCCAGCAGTGATGCGAGCGGCATGAACACCGGGGAGCTGTTTTTT.

V usage is TRBV6-5 and J usage is TRBJ1-3, with D tentatively TRBD1 (5 bases). Trimming stripped 7 bases from V and 2 bases from J, with 12 bases between. The germline V gene has CDR1 MNHEY and CDR2 SVGAGI. The CDR3 spans 14 residues. In nucleotides, the CDR3 is TGTGCCAGCACGGGCGGGGGTACTGGAAACACCATATATTTT. This translates into CASTGGGTGNTIYF.

The chain links TRBV28 to TRBJ2-3; TRBD1 is a possible D gene (5 bases). CDR1 and CDR2 (germline): MDHEN, SYDVKM. The CDR3 totals 12 residues. The V and J ends lost 6 bases and 4 bases respectively, with 8 bases between them. CDR3 sequence: CASRSTADTQYF. The DNA of the CDR3 is TGTGCCAGCAGATCGACAGCAGATACGCAGTATTTT.

V is TRBV11-2 and J is TRBJ1-5; unclear D gene. The germline V gene has CDR1 SGHAT and CDR2 FQNNGV. The CDR3 is 13 residues long. Trimming removed 5 bases at V and 5 bases at J, with 10 bases between. Here the CDR3 reads CASSPGMDQPQHF. The CDR3 nucleotides read TGTGCCAGCAGCCCGGGGATGGATCAGCCCCAGCATTTT.